One and the same sample provided the 28 T cell receptor beta chains below, sequenced in a study of blood T cell repertoires in COVID-19. Some clones are missing from TCRdb's copy, which holds only in-frame ones; the method was immunoSEQ multiplex PCR. The sample carries more than 300,000 clones, about 90% recorded once. The specimen sequenced was PBMCs or T cells enriched from blood (not recorded which). All receptors derive from a woman aged 25-40 years who had recovered from COVID-19.

CDR3 region: CAISADREASPLHF. The CDR3 DNA sequence: TGTGCCATCAGCGCCGACAGGGAAGCTTCACCCCTCCACTTT. The chain recombines TRBV10-3 with TRBJ1-6; 7 bases align to TRBD1. The V gene end was trimmed by 6 bases and the J gene end by 9 bases; junction bases not matched to a gene: 8. The CDR3 has 14 residues. Germline values: CDR1 ENHRY, CDR2 SYGVKD.

This rearrangement joins TRBV13 to TRBJ1-2; D is unclear. Germline assignment: CDR1 PRHDT and CDR2 FYEKMQ (reference sequence). V was trimmed by 5 bases and J by 4 bases, leaving 8 bases between them. The CDR3 is 12 amino acids. The CDR3 spells CASSLSPYGYTF. CDR3 in DNA: TGTGCCAGCAGCCTATCACCCTATGGCTACACCTTC. Combining the CDR3 with reference TRBV13 and TRBJ1-2 gives the whole variable domain AAGVIQSPRHLIKEKRETATLKCYPIPRHDTVYWYQQGPGQDPQFLISFYEKMQSDKGSIPDRFSAQQFSDYHSELNMSSLELGDSALYFCASSLSPYGYTFGSGTRLTVV.

The rearrangement joins TRBV7-9 to TRBJ1-1, with TRBD1 identical over 10 bases. The CDR3 loop spans 14 amino acids. CDR1 and CDR2 from the germline V gene are SEHNR and FQNEAQ (reference sequence). After removal of 5 bases from V and 4 bases from J, the junction contained 4 bases not matched to a gene. The CDR3 spells CASSPGQGSTEAFF. The CDR3 DNA is TGTGCCAGCAGCCCGGGACAGGGGAGCACTGAAGCTTTCTTT.

Worth noting for this clone: This sample also contains other DNA sequences that code for the same CDR3. The chain is built from TRBV19 and TRBJ1-5; 7 nucleotides align to TRBD1. The J segment lost 2 bases and the V segment lost 2 bases, leaving 0 bases of the junction unmatched. The CDR3 is 14 amino acids. Germline CDR1 is LNHDA and CDR2 is SQIVND (reference sequence). In DNA form, the CDR3 reads TGTGCCAGTAGTATAACAGGGGGCAATCAGCCCCAGCATTTT. Its protein product is CASSITGGNQPQHF.

The rearrangement uses TRBV9 and TRBJ1-2; tentative D call: TRBD1 (5 bases). Trimming pared 0 bases from V and 2 bases from J, leaving 20 bases between. The CDR3 is made up of 18 amino acids. The germline gives CDR1 SGDLS, CDR2 YYNGEE. The CDR3 nucleotides are TGTGCCAGCAGCGTAGGAACAATTTCGGGGGTTAGGAACTATGGCTACACCTTC. This codes for CASSVGTISGVRNYGYTF.

The chain combines TRBV7-2 with TRBJ1-2; TRBD1 is a possible D gene (5 bases). The CDR3 extends over 15 amino acids. The germline CDR1 and CDR2 sequences are SGHTA and FQGNSA. The germline V and J ends were trimmed by 2 bases and 4 bases, with 14 bases remaining between them. As DNA, the CDR3 is TGTGCCAGCAGCTTAATCGTGGGGGGAAGCTATGGCTACACCTTC. As protein: CASSLIVGGSYGYTF.

J is TRBJ2-3 and V is TRBV9; 7 nucleotides match TRBD1. V lost 7 bases, J lost 4 bases, and 9 bases stayed unmatched. The CDR3 is 14 amino acids. Germline V CDR1 and CDR2: SGDLS, YYNGEE. The CDR3 sequence is CASGRQGSADTQYF. CDR3 bases: TGTGCCAGCGGCAGACAGGGCTCGGCAGATACGCAGTATTTT.

The chain carries TRBV2 and TRBJ1-2, with D possibly being TRBD1 (6 bases). Germline V gene data show CDR1 as SNHLY and CDR2 as FYNNEI. Trimming took 3 bases from V and 4 from J, leaving 18 bases between them. This CDR3 is built from 16 residues. CDR3 coding DNA: TGTGCCAGCAGTGAGTACAGGGACGGCTCGGGCTATGGCTACACCTTC. Translation gives CASSEYRDGSGYGYTF.

The chain joins TRBV7-9 to TRBJ2-2; 8 nucleotides agree with TRBD2. Germline lookup yields CDR1 SEHNR and CDR2 FQNEAQ (reference sequence). This CDR3 is 16 amino acids long. J was trimmed by 4 bases and V by 1 base; bases with no gene match: 5. CDR3 coding DNA: TGTGCCAGCAGCTTAGTGTTGGGACTAGTCACCGGGGAGCTGTTTTTT. Encoded protein: CASSLVLGLVTGELFF.

V usage is TRBV2 and J usage is TRBJ2-3, with 8 bases identical to TRBD2. With V trimmed by 6 bases and J by 4 bases, 6 bases remained unmatched. This CDR3 has 14 amino acids. Germline V gene sequence: CDR1 SNHLY, CDR2 FYNNEI. The chain's CDR3 is CASRVGLEADTQYF. The CDR3 region has the DNA TGTGCCAGCAGAGTGGGACTAGAAGCAGATACGCAGTATTTT.

The chain recombines TRBV21-1 with TRBJ1-1. TRBV21-1 is an annotated pseudogene. This CDR3 has 14 residues. For the CDR3, the DNA is TGTGCCAGCAGCAAATGGCGGTTTGAGGCTGAAGCTTTCTTT. Protein: CASSKWRFEAEAFF.

CDR3 region: CASSTWDSSIYTF. In nucleotides, the CDR3 is TGTGCCAGCAGTACTTGGGACAGTTCGATCTACACCTTC. This chain joins TRBV6-5 and TRBJ1-2, with TRBD1 matching over 7 bases. Germline V gene data show CDR1 as MNHEY and CDR2 as SVGAGI. This CDR3 has 13 amino acids. With V trimmed by 5 bases and J by 10 bases, 10 bases remained unmatched.

This clone was seen once. The J gene is TRBJ1-2, the V gene TRBV6-5; no clear D gene. The CDR3 is 15 amino acids. The germline gives CDR1 MNHEY, CDR2 SVGAGI. With 2 bases removed from V and 3 bases from J, the gap between germline ends came to 13 bases. CDR3 sequence: CASSYVNSGDYGYTF. In nucleotides, the CDR3 is TGTGCCAGCAGTTACGTGAATTCCGGGGACTATGGCTACACCTTC.

This chain joins TRBV30 and TRBJ2-7; D is undetermined. The CDR3 has 15 amino acids. Germline values: CDR1 GTSNPN, CDR2 SVGIG (reference sequence). V lost 3 bases and J 2 bases, leaving 17 bases between the germline ends. For the CDR3, the DNA is TGTGCCTGGAGCTTCCCCGGTGGGCAGGCCTACGAGCAGTACTTC. As protein: CAWSFPGGQAYEQYF.

The J gene is TRBJ1-5, the V gene TRBV30; weak D call: TRBD1 (6 bases). CDR3 length equals 13 residues. The V gene lost 4 bases and the J gene lost 1 base, with 8 bases spanning the gap. In germline, CDR1 is GTSNPN, CDR2 SVGIG (reference sequence). CDR3 amino acids: CAWTTGSNQPQHF. CDR3 DNA: TGTGCCTGGACGACAGGAAGCAATCAGCCCCAGCATTTT.

This clone was detected only once. The chain uses TRBV27 and TRBJ1-5, with D unclear. CDR1 and CDR2 from the germline V gene are MNHEY and SMNVEV (reference sequence). Trimming cost V 5 bases and J 4 bases, with 6 bases left between them. This CDR3 contains 12 residues. CDR3 sequence: CASSRSNQPQHF. DNA for the CDR3: TGTGCCAGCAGTCGGAGTAATCAGCCCCAGCATTTT.

This clone appeared a few times. This chain connects TRBV24-1 to TRBJ1-2; 7 nucleotides align to TRBD1. J lost 7 bases, V lost 3 bases, and 7 bases had no gene match. CDR3 length: 14 residues. The V gene's germline CDR1 is KGHDR and CDR2 SFDVKD. The CDR3 sequence: CATSDADDRVGYTF. Here the CDR3 DNA reads TGTGCCACCAGTGATGCAGATGACAGGGTTGGCTACACCTTC.

The chain's CDR3 is CASSPAGQNQPQHF. The CDR3 coding sequence is TGTGCCAGCTCACCGGCGGGACAGAATCAGCCCCAGCATTTT. This chain connects TRBV18 to TRBJ1-5; TRBD1 agrees at 7 bases. The CDR3 loop spans 14 amino acids. V lost 3 bases, J lost 4 bases, and 3 bases stayed unmatched. Germline V gene sequence: CDR1 KGHSH, CDR2 LQKENI.

The V and J genes are TRBV7-9 and TRBJ1-3; 11 bases map to TRBD1. Trimming at V came to 11 bases and at J to 1 base, leaving 10 bases not matched to a gene. The CDR3 is 16 amino acids. Per the germline V gene, CDR1 is SEHNR and CDR2 is FQNEAQ (reference sequence). In nucleotides, the CDR3 is TGTGCCGCTACCCCCGGGACAGGGGGATCTGGAAACACCATATATTTT. Translated, it gives CAATPGTGGSGNTIYF.

Here the CDR3 reads CASSQERAGRQPQHF. DNA for the CDR3: TGCGCCAGCAGCCAAGAGAGGGCAGGTCGACAGCCCCAGCATTTT. The chain combines TRBV4-1 with TRBJ1-5; D ambiguous. This CDR3 is built from 15 residues. The ends were cut back, 0 bases at V and 7 bases at J, with 13 bases in the middle. Germline CDR1 reads MGHRA; CDR2 reads YSYEKL.

This chain connects TRBV19 to TRBJ2-1; D possibly corresponds to TRBD2 (6 bases). The CDR3 totals 13 residues. CDR1 and CDR2 (germline): LNHDA, SQIVND (reference sequence). Deletions cut 6 bases from V and 9 bases from J, with 15 bases between. The chain's CDR3 is CASRGEWEVEQFF. The DNA for the CDR3 is TGTGCCAGTAGGGGAGAGTGGGAGGTTGAGCAGTTCTTC.

The chain recombines TRBV10-3 with TRBJ2-7, with D possibly TRBD1 on 6 matching bases. Germline V gene sequence: CDR1 ENHRY, CDR2 SYGVKD. The CDR3 has 13 amino acids. The ends were cut back, 8 bases at V and 4 bases at J, with 15 bases in the middle. The DNA of the CDR3 is TGTGCCATCTTACAGGGTTCTGAGTACGAGCAGTACTTC. Protein product: CAILQGSEYEQYF.

This rearrangement joins TRBV4-2 to TRBJ1-2; unclear D gene. The V gene's germline CDR1 is LGHNA and CDR2 YNFKEQ. CDR3 size: 15 residues. The V end lost 4 bases, the J end lost 4 bases, and 16 bases lay between the germline ends. The CDR3 nucleotides are TGTGCCAGCAGCCTACCCATCGGCGGAATCTATGGCTACACCTTC. The encoded protein is CASSLPIGGIYGYTF.

This sequence joins TRBV10-1 and TRBJ2-3; 10 bases line up with TRBD1. This CDR3 contains 15 residues. Trimming took 2 bases from V and 3 from J; bases not matched to a gene: 2. The V gene's germline CDR1 is WNHNN and CDR2 SYGVQD (reference sequence). Written as DNA, the CDR3 is TGCGCCAGCAGTGAGGACAGGGGGCAGACAGATACGCAGTATTTT. Translation gives CASSEDRGQTDTQYF.

The chain recombines TRBV7-2 with TRBJ1-5; the D gene is possibly TRBD1 (5 bases). V gave up 1 base and J gave up 1 base, with 8 bases separating them. CDR1 and CDR2 from the germline V gene are SGHTA and FQGNSA. The CDR3 is 15 amino acids. CDR3 bases: TGTGCCAGCAGCTTAGGACAGAGAAGCAATCAGCCCCAGCATTTT. Amino acid sequence: CASSLGQRSNQPQHF.

The chain is built from TRBV28 and TRBJ1-5; 11 bases map to TRBD1. V gave up 4 bases and J gave up 7 bases; unmatched junction bases: 6. CDR1 is MDHEN and CDR2 is SYDVKM in the germline V gene. The length of the CDR3 is 15 residues. The DNA for the CDR3 is TGTGCCAGCAGTTCGAAGGGACAGGGGGTACAGCCCCAGCATTTT. It yields the protein CASSSKGQGVQPQHF.

This clone was seen just once. V gene TRBV29-1 combines with J gene TRBJ2-1; 9 nucleotides agree with TRBD2. The J segment lost 6 bases and the V segment lost 1 base, leaving 7 bases of the junction unmatched. Germline-derived CDR1 and CDR2 are SQVTM and ANQGSEA. The CDR3 has 15 residues. This CDR3 reads CSVEAPSGKGNEQFF. CDR3 DNA sequence: TGCAGCGTTGAAGCCCCTAGCGGGAAGGGCAATGAGCAGTTCTTC.

This rearrangement joins TRBV6-1 to TRBJ1-2; 7 bases align to TRBD1. CDR1 and CDR2 from the germline V gene are MNHNS and SASEGT. V lost 6 bases, J lost 3 bases, and 4 bases stayed unmatched. CDR3 length: 13 residues. Here the CDR3 DNA reads TGTGCCAGCAGACCAGGACAGGACTATGGCTACACCTTC. Its protein product is CASRPGQDYGYTF.